This T cell receptor beta chain was sequenced for a study of naive and memory T cell subsets. General study points: Naive and memory repertoire findings lacked a ground truth for validation. Over 95% of naive TCR sequences appeared only once after error correction, unlike memory subsets. Possibly reflecting memory cells re-expressing CD45RA, a few larger clonotypes occurred in naive repertoires, especially CD8.

Overnight CMV lysate stimulation of fresh PBMCs defined donor CMV status by CD4+ IFNgamma. Both TRBC1 and TRBC2 were covered by a beta constant-region primer of two equimolar oligonucleotides. Ligated cDNA was amplified by four rounds of PCR with nested alpha and beta constant-region primers and SP2. MiXCR, run by TCRdb on the UMI-ligation and nested PCR reads, gives a single entry per CDR3 protein. The sample has 150,000 or so distinct CDR3 sequences, 22% seen once. This clonotype was recorded at least ten times. Its antigen is still unknown. Between the trimmed V and J ends, which lost 5 bases and 6 bases, there was a span of 5 bases. The germline V gene has CDR1 LNHDA and CDR2 SQIVND (reference sequence). There are 11 residues in the CDR3.

Source material: naive CD4+ T cells from blood. The source of this sequence is a human donor in good health. This chain links TRBV19 with TRBJ2-1; D is undetermined. The CDR3 region is CASSDRNEQFF. In DNA, the CDR3 is TGTGCCAGTAGTGATCGCAATGAGCAGTTCTTC.